This passage covers 21 T cell receptor beta chains from one sample sequenced in a study of cytomegalovirus exposure and HLA in healthy donors. Clones were sequenced by immunoSEQ multiplex PCR, and TCRdb holds only the in-frame ones, with some missing. The table lists 89,000 or so clones, roughly 92% of them singletons. Sequencing was carried out using PBMCs. These receptors all come from a woman aged 30 to 39 in good health and CMV-seropositive.

This chain uses TRBV19 with TRBJ1-1; D is unresolved. V was cut by 2 bases and J by 0 bases, with 4 bases left in between. CDR1 and CDR2 (germline): LNHDA, SQIVND (reference sequence). The CDR3 totals 13 residues. The CDR3 region is CASSITVNTEAFF. Written as DNA, the CDR3 is TGTGCCAGTAGTATAACAGTGAACACTGAAGCTTTCTTT.

The chain joins TRBV28 to TRBJ2-7, with D perhaps matching TRBD2 (6 bases). The CDR3 covers 15 residues. V was trimmed by 6 bases and J by 0 bases, leaving 15 bases between them. The germline V gene encodes CDR1 MDHEN and CDR2 SYDVKM. Here the CDR3 reads CASRRAGTYSYEQYF. The CDR3 nucleotides are TGTGCCAGCAGGAGGGCGGGAACCTACTCCTACGAGCAGTACTTC.

The J gene is TRBJ2-3, the V gene TRBV28; 10 nucleotides align to TRBD2. CDR1 is MDHEN and CDR2 is SYDVKM in the germline V gene. The ends lost 6 bases at V and 2 bases at J; junction bases unmatched: 5. The CDR3 loop spans 15 amino acids. CDR3 sequence reads: CASSLTSGYTDTQYF. CDR3 bases: TGTGCCAGCAGCTTGACTAGCGGGTACACAGATACGCAGTATTTT. Filled out from reference TRBV28 and TRBJ2-3, the complete variable domain reads DVKVTQSSRYLVKRTGEKVFLECVQDMDHENMFWYRQDPGLGLRLIYFSYDVKMKEKGDIPEGYSVSREKKERFSLILESASTNQTSMYLCASSLTSGYTDTQYFGPGTRLTVL.

This rearrangement joins TRBV4-2 to TRBJ2-2; the D gene is possibly TRBD2 (5 bases). The CDR3 has 14 residues. Germline V lookup: CDR1 LGHNA, CDR2 YNFKEQ. V lost 4 bases and J lost 7, with 13 bases in between. For the CDR3, the DNA is TGTGCCAGCAGCCTAGGACTGGCAAGCGGGGAGCTGTTTTTT. Translated: CASSLGLASGELFF.

The chain joins TRBV5-5 to TRBJ1-4, with D unclear. CDR1 is SGHKS and CDR2 is YYEKEE in the germline V gene (reference sequence). V shed 1 base and J shed 0 bases, with 10 bases lying between them. The CDR3 has 16 residues. The DNA for the CDR3 is TGTGCCAGCAGCTTGTCGCTCTACGCAACTAATGAAAAACTGTTTTTT. Its translation is CASSLSLYATNEKLFF.

The genes are TRBV25-1 and TRBJ1-2; no clear D. Germline V gene data show CDR1 as MGHDK and CDR2 as SYGVNS. Trimming took off 3 bases at V and 5 bases at J, with 4 bases between the two ends. This CDR3 comprises 11 residues. This chain's CDR3 is CASSESYGYTF. Written as DNA, the CDR3 is TGTGCCAGCAGTGAGTCGTATGGCTACACCTTC.

The rearrangement links TRBV30 to TRBJ2-7; no reliable D call. The CDR3 sequence is 17 residues long. V was pared by 0 bases and J by 0 bases, with 18 bases between. CDR1 and CDR2 from the germline V gene are GTSNPN and SVGIG (reference sequence). CDR3 coding DNA: TGTGCCTGGAGTGTACCGAAGGCGGTTTTAGGCTCCTACGAGCAGTACTTC. Translated: CAWSVPKAVLGSYEQYF.

V usage is TRBV4-3 and J usage is TRBJ1-2; D possibly corresponds to TRBD1 (6 bases). The CDR3 length is 16 residues. The V gene's germline CDR1 is LGHNA and CDR2 YSLEER. V lost 0 bases and J lost 4, with 15 bases in between. The CDR3 DNA reads TGCGCCAGCAGCCAAGATCTCAATACAGGGATCTATGGCTACACCTTC. The encoded protein is CASSQDLNTGIYGYTF.

The rearrangement links TRBV18 to TRBJ1-2, with 7 bases identical to TRBD1. There are 15 residues in the CDR3. The V and J ends lost 1 base and 4 bases, in that order; junction bases with no gene match: 6. CDR1 and CDR2 from the germline V gene are KGHSH and LQKENI. CDR3 nucleotides: TGTGCCAGCTCACCACTAGGGGGCGAAGGCTATGGCTACACCTTC. As protein: CASSPLGGEGYGYTF.

The chain is built from TRBV11-2 and TRBJ2-7; 13 bases map to TRBD2. V dropped 5 bases and J dropped 4; count of bases not matched to a gene: 5. The CDR3 totals 15 residues. Germline CDR1 reads SGHAT; CDR2 reads FQNNGV. This CDR3 reads CASSRGTSGTYEQYF. The CDR3 nucleotides read TGTGCCAGCAGCCGGGGGACTAGCGGGACTTACGAGCAGTACTTC. Using reference TRBV11-2 and TRBJ2-7 for the parts outside the CDR3, the full variable domain is EAGVAQSPRYKIIEKRQSVAFWCNPISGHATLYWYQQILGQGPKLLIQFQNNGVVDDSQLPKDRFSAERLKGVDSTLKIQPAKLEDSAVYLCASSRGTSGTYEQYFGPGTRLTVT.

This chain links TRBV19 with TRBJ2-4; D is perhaps TRBD2 (6 bases). Germline-derived CDR1 and CDR2 are LNHDA and SQIVND (reference sequence). V was trimmed by 5 bases and J by 8 bases, leaving 19 bases between them. This CDR3 has 15 residues. The CDR3 bases are TGTGCCAGTAGTCCCCGGGAGACCCCCAGGGACATTCAGTACTTC. Protein product: CASSPRETPRDIQYF.

This chain uses TRBV7-6 with TRBJ2-7; D is unresolved. The CDR3 runs to 12 residues. Germline CDR1 and CDR2: SGHVS and FNYEAQ. Trimming left V 0 bases short and J 5 bases short, with 5 bases between. In nucleotides, the CDR3 is TGTGCCAGCAGCTTAGCGCAGAACGAGCAGTACTTC. Translation gives CASSLAQNEQYF.

This chain joins TRBV15 and TRBJ2-2; 7 bases are a match to TRBD1. With V trimmed by 0 bases and J by 4 bases, 8 bases remained unmatched. The CDR3 spans 17 residues. Germline CDR1 is LNHNV and CDR2 is YYDKDF (reference sequence). This CDR3 reads CATSRDAGTVSTGELFF. The CDR3 DNA reads TGTGCCACCAGCAGAGATGCCGGGACAGTGAGCACCGGGGAGCTGTTTTTT.

This rearrangement joins TRBV2 to TRBJ2-5; possible D gene TRBD1, 5 bases. Trimming took 2 bases from V and 2 from J, leaving 15 bases between them. There are 16 residues in the CDR3. Per the germline V gene, CDR1 is SNHLY and CDR2 is FYNNEI. CDR3 sequence (DNA): TGTGCCAGCAGTGAAAGGGGATTTCCGATTCAAGAGACCCAGTACTTC. Translating gives CASSERGFPIQETQYF.

This chain connects TRBV7-2 to TRBJ2-1; D call uncertain. This CDR3 contains 15 residues. Germline V lookup: CDR1 SGHTA, CDR2 FQGNSA. V was pared by 5 bases and J by 0 bases, with 11 bases between. The CDR3 spells CASSPTRISYNEQFF. The CDR3 nucleotides read TGTGCCAGCAGCCCGACACGAATCTCCTACAATGAGCAGTTCTTC.

This clone was observed a single time. V and J are TRBV6-5 and TRBJ1-5; D not resolved. Per germline, CDR1 MNHEY and CDR2 SVGAGI. This CDR3 has 14 amino acids. V was trimmed by 3 bases and J by 9 bases, leaving 15 bases between them. The CDR3 DNA reads TGTGCCAGCAGTTATAAAGCTTCAGGAGGGCCCCAGCATTTT. Translating it yields CASSYKASGGPQHF.

The chain joins TRBV2 to TRBJ1-2; 8 bases align to TRBD1. The CDR3 is 11 residues long. The germline gives CDR1 SNHLY, CDR2 FYNNEI. Trimming removed 10 bases from V and 11 bases from J; junction bases left unmatched: 9. CDR3 sequence (DNA): TGTGCCACCGGGACAGGTCTTTGGTACACCTTC. Translating gives CATGTGLWYTF.

V usage is TRBV4-3 and J usage is TRBJ2-5; D is unclear. The V gene's germline CDR1 is LGHNA and CDR2 YSLEER. Trimming took off 0 bases at V and 3 bases at J, with 11 bases between the two ends. This CDR3 has 15 amino acids. The CDR3 nucleotides are TGCGCCAGCAGCCAAGATTGGAATACTAAAGAGACCCAGTACTTC. It encodes CASSQDWNTKETQYF.

The chain uses TRBV27 and TRBJ2-7; the match to TRBD1 covers 7 bases. The CDR3 contains 14 residues. Germline-derived CDR1 and CDR2 are MNHEY and SMNVEV (reference sequence). Unmatched junction bases numbered 10, after V lost 5 bases and J lost 6 bases. For the CDR3, the DNA is TGTGCCAGCAGTCACCGACAGGGCCAAGGCGAGCAGTACTTC. Its translation is CASSHRQGQGEQYF.

The chain links TRBV4-3 to TRBJ2-5, with 13 bases aligning to TRBD2. V lost 3 bases to trimming and J lost 5 bases; unmatched junction nucleotides: 6. Germline V gene sequence: CDR1 LGHNA, CDR2 YSLEER. The CDR3 loop spans 16 amino acids. CDR3 sequence (DNA): TGCGCCAGCAGCCACGGACTAGCGGGAGTTGGTGAGACCCAGTACTTC. Protein product: CASSHGLAGVGETQYF.

The CDR3 is CASSVGHESSGNTIYF. DNA of the CDR3: TGTGCCAGCAGCGTAGGTCACGAGAGCTCTGGAAACACCATATATTTT. The chain is built from TRBV9 and TRBJ1-3; no definite D call. The CDR3 contains 16 residues. V was cut by 0 bases and J by 0 bases, with 10 bases left in between. In germline, CDR1 is SGDLS, CDR2 YYNGEE.